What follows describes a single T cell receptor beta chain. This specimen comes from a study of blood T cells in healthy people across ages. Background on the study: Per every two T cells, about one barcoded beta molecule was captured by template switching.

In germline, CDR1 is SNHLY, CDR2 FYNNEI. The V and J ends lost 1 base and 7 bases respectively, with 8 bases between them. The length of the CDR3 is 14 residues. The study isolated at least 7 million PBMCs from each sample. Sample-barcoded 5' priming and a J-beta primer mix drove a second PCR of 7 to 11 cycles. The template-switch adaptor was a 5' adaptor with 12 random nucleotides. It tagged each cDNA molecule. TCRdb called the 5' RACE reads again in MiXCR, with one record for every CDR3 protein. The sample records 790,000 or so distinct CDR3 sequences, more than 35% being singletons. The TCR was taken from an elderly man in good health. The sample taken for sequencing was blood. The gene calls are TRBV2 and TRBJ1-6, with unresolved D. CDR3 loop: CASSEGYDNSPLHF. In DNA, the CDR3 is TGTGCCAGCAGTGAAGGGTATGACAATTCACCCCTCCACTTT.